Below, 24 T cell receptor beta chains from the same sample are listed, as sequenced in a study of blood T cell repertoires in COVID-19. Clones were sequenced by immunoSEQ multiplex PCR, and TCRdb holds only the in-frame ones, with some missing. The sample consists of about 210,000 clones, less than 90% of them appearing once. The sample taken for sequencing was peripheral blood. Receptors originate from a man aged 35 to 55 with acute or convalescent COVID-19.

This chain joins TRBV6-4 and TRBJ1-1, with 7 nucleotides matching TRBD1. The CDR3 spans 13 residues. V was clipped by 2 bases and J by 7 bases; unmatched bases: 4. Per germline, CDR1 MRHNA and CDR2 SNTAGT. Here the CDR3 reads CASSDQTGFEAFF. CDR3 nucleotides: TGTGCCAGCAGTGACCAGACAGGGTTTGAAGCTTTCTTT.

The chain joins TRBV6-6 to TRBJ1-4, with 10 nucleotides matching TRBD1. Germline V gene sequence: CDR1 MNHNY, CDR2 SVGAGI (reference sequence). The CDR3 sequence is 14 residues long. With V trimmed by 2 bases and J by 8 bases, 2 bases remained unmatched. The CDR3 is CASSYGTGAEKLFF. In DNA, the CDR3 is TGTGCCAGCAGTTACGGGACAGGGGCCGAAAAACTGTTTTTT.

The chain links TRBV19 to TRBJ1-3; a weak D match, TRBD1 (5 bases). The germline gives CDR1 LNHDA, CDR2 SQIVND (reference sequence). This CDR3 spans 16 amino acids. Trimming left V 0 bases short and J 2 bases short, with 11 bases between. In nucleotides, the CDR3 is TGTGCCAGTAGTATAGACATGGGGCTAGCTGGAAACACCATATATTTT. It encodes CASSIDMGLAGNTIYF.

The CDR3 DNA reads as TGTGCCAGCTCAATACAGGGAGGAAACACCATATATTTT. The encoded protein is CASSIQGGNTIYF. The chain employs TRBV18 and TRBJ1-3; D perhaps matches TRBD1 (6 bases). The V gene lost 5 bases and the J gene lost 4 bases, with 9 bases spanning the gap. CDR1 is KGHSH, CDR2 LQKENI, per germline. CDR3 length: 13 residues. Together with reference TRBV18 and TRBJ1-3, the CDR3 gives the full variable domain: NAGVMQNPRHLVRRRGQEARLRCSPMKGHSHVYWYRQLPEEGLKFMVYLQKENIIDESGMPKERFSAEFPKEGPSILRIQQVVRGDSAAYFCASSIQGGNTIYFGEGSWLTVV.

The chain uses TRBV2 and TRBJ1-1, with D possibly TRBD1 on 5 matching bases. The V gene lost 4 bases and the J gene lost 1 base, with 10 bases spanning the gap. The germline gives CDR1 SNHLY, CDR2 FYNNEI. The CDR3 contains 14 residues. The CDR3 is CASSGFGGNTEAFF. CDR3 sequence (DNA): TGTGCCAGCAGTGGCTTCGGGGGGAACACTGAAGCTTTCTTT.

J is TRBJ2-1 and V is TRBV19; D perhaps matches TRBD2 (6 bases). The V and J ends lost 6 bases and 5 bases respectively, with 14 bases between them. Germline CDR1 LNHDA, CDR2 SQIVND (reference sequence). This CDR3 contains 14 residues. CDR3 bases: TGTGCCAGTAGCACCGCGACTAGAAACAATGAGCAGTTCTTC. It translates to CASSTATRNNEQFF.

This clone has just one count. The chain is built from TRBV18 and TRBJ1-2; 12 bases fit TRBD1. The V and J ends lost 2 bases and 5 bases, in that order; junction bases with no gene match: 6. CDR1 is KGHSH and CDR2 is LQKENI in the germline V gene. The CDR3 length is 16 residues. The CDR3 loop is CASSPLGTGGDYGYTF. CDR3 DNA sequence: TGTGCCAGCTCACCATTGGGGACAGGGGGCGATTATGGCTACACCTTC. The full variable domain, with the rest looked up from reference TRBV18 and TRBJ1-2, is NAGVMQNPRHLVRRRGQEARLRCSPMKGHSHVYWYRQLPEEGLKFMVYLQKENIIDESGMPKERFSAEFPKEGPSILRIQQVVRGDSAAYFCASSPLGTGGDYGYTFGSGTRLTVV.

This clone was picked up one time. CDR3 in DNA: TGTGCCAGCAGTTTAAAATGGGCTTCGCTCACCATATATTTT. Translated, it gives CASSLKWASLTIYF. This chain links TRBV28 with TRBJ1-3; D call uncertain. Trimming stripped 2 bases from V and 9 bases from J, with 14 bases between. CDR3 length: 14 residues. Per the germline V gene, CDR1 is MDHEN and CDR2 is SYDVKM.

This chain joins TRBV6-2 or TRBV6-3 and TRBJ2-3, with TRBD1 identical over 8 bases. V dropped 2 bases and J dropped 4; count of bases not matched to a gene: 8. Germline V CDR1 and CDR2: MNHEY, SVGEGT. The CDR3 extends over 16 amino acids. CDR3 DNA sequence: TGTGCCAGCAGTTACCCCAGGGGGCGCGGTCCAGATACGCAGTATTTT. This codes for CASSYPRGRGPDTQYF.

The chain recombines TRBV27 with TRBJ2-5; TRBD2 aligns across 7 bases. The V gene's germline CDR1 is MNHEY and CDR2 SMNVEV (reference sequence). V dropped 0 bases and J dropped 5; count of bases not matched to a gene: 15. CDR3 size: 18 residues. The CDR3 is CASSLSWTRGGPRETQYF. The CDR3 DNA is TGTGCCAGCAGTTTATCGTGGACTAGAGGAGGGCCCAGGGAGACCCAGTACTTC.

The chain joins TRBV18 to TRBJ1-1; 7 nucleotides agree with TRBD1. Germline V gene sequence: CDR1 KGHSH, CDR2 LQKENI. The junction had 8 bases not matched to a gene; V was cut back by 0 bases and J by 10 bases. The CDR3 totals 14 residues. The CDR3: CASSPPGGIGRAFF. CDR3 coding DNA: TGTGCCAGCTCACCACCAGGGGGCATTGGTCGAGCTTTCTTT.

The J gene is TRBJ1-5, the V gene TRBV7-9, with TRBD1 identical over 7 bases. In germline, CDR1 is SEHNR, CDR2 FQNEAQ (reference sequence). V gave up 5 bases and J gave up 2 bases; unmatched junction bases: 6. This CDR3 contains 15 residues. The chain's CDR3 is CASSPGTVGNQPQHF. The CDR3 bases are TGTGCCAGCAGCCCCGGGACAGTGGGCAATCAGCCCCAGCATTTT.

The J gene is TRBJ2-1, the V gene TRBV6-4; 7 nucleotides match TRBD2. J lost 5 bases, V lost 5 bases, and 12 bases had no gene match. The CDR3 spans 16 residues. Germline CDR1 is MRHNA and CDR2 is SNTAGT. In nucleotides, the CDR3 is TGTGCCAGCAGTCTTACCGGGAGGTTGACGCACAATGAGCAGTTCTTC. Its protein product is CASSLTGRLTHNEQFF.

The genes are TRBV6-6 and TRBJ2-7, with a tentative D call TRBD1 (6 bases). CDR3 length equals 14 residues. Germline CDR1 reads MNHNY; CDR2 reads SVGAGI (reference sequence). Trimming removed 6 bases at V and 0 bases at J, with 12 bases between. CDR3 sequence (DNA): TGTGCCAGCAGCTCGCAGGGGAGCTCCTACGAGCAGTACTTC. This encodes CASSSQGSSYEQYF.

The CDR3 nucleotides are TGTGCCAGCAGCTTTGGTGGGGACAGAGAAGAGACCCAGTACTTC. Its translation is CASSFGGDREETQYF. The chain joins TRBV7-3 to TRBJ2-5; 7 bases line up with TRBD1. The CDR3 is made up of 15 amino acids. With 3 bases clipped from V and 3 bases from J, the junction kept 7 bases outside the gene matches. From germline, CDR1 is SGHTA and CDR2 FQGTGA.

The V and J genes are TRBV6-2 or TRBV6-3 and TRBJ2-2; D gene uncertain. V lost 5 bases, J lost 2 bases, and 12 bases lay in between. The CDR3 is 15 amino acids. The germline V gene has CDR1 MNHEY and CDR2 SVGEGT. The CDR3 loop is CASSHEARNTGELFF. The CDR3 DNA reads as TGTGCCAGCAGTCACGAGGCCAGAAACACCGGGGAGCTGTTTTTT.

The genes are TRBV5-1 and TRBJ1-5; 7 bases fit TRBD1. CDR1 SGHRS and CDR2 YFSETQ come from the germline V gene. Trimming removed 0 bases from V and 4 bases from J; junction bases left unmatched: 4. The CDR3 is 15 amino acids. In DNA form, the CDR3 reads TGCGCCAGCAGCTTGGGGGGGACAGCAAATCAGCCCCAGCATTTT. Translating gives CASSLGGTANQPQHF.

This clone was observed once. Written as DNA, the CDR3 is TGTGCCAGCAGCCGCACAGGGGTCAATCAGCCCCAGCATTTT. Encoded protein: CASSRTGVNQPQHF. This rearrangement joins TRBV7-2 to TRBJ1-5; TRBD1 matches at 7 bases. The CDR3 is 14 residues long. V shed 5 bases, J shed 3 bases, and the junction held 4 bases outside the gene matches. Per the germline V gene, CDR1 is SGHTA and CDR2 is FQGNSA.

The rearrangement uses TRBV6-5 and TRBJ1-1; weak D call: TRBD1 (6 bases). The germline V and J ends were trimmed by 1 base and 3 bases, with 6 bases remaining between them. Germline V CDR1 and CDR2: MNHEY, SVGAGI. The CDR3 has 13 amino acids. The CDR3 sequence is CASSYYRDTEAFF. CDR3 sequence (DNA): TGTGCCAGCAGTTACTACAGGGACACTGAAGCTTTCTTT.

This chain joins TRBV28 and TRBJ1-5, with TRBD1 identical over 7 bases. The V and J ends lost 8 bases and 7 bases, in that order; junction bases with no gene match: 5. This CDR3 spans 12 amino acids. Germline V lookup: CDR1 MDHEN, CDR2 SYDVKM. The CDR3 reads CASGRQGQPQHF. The CDR3, as DNA: TGTGCCAGCGGCCGACAGGGCCAGCCCCAGCATTTT.

The V call is TRBV28, the J call TRBJ1-5; 8 nucleotides agree with TRBD1. V shed 2 bases and J 3 bases; nucleotides not matched to a gene: 3. Germline values: CDR1 MDHEN, CDR2 SYDVKM. This CDR3 region has 15 residues. The CDR3 region has the DNA TGTGCCAGCAGTTTACTGGACAGGGACAATCAGCCCCAGCATTTT. Amino acids: CASSLLDRDNQPQHF. The full variable domain, in which reference TRBV28 and TRBJ1-5 provide the parts outside the CDR3, is DVKVTQSSRYLVKRTGEKVFLECVQDMDHENMFWYRQDPGLGLRLIYFSYDVKMKEKGDIPEGYSVSREKKERFSLILESASTNQTSMYLCASSLLDRDNQPQHFGDGTRLSIL.

The chain uses TRBV7-9 and TRBJ1-2; D possibly corresponds to TRBD1 (6 bases). The germline V and J ends were trimmed by 5 bases and 0 bases, with 16 bases remaining between them. CDR1 SEHNR and CDR2 FQNEAQ come from the germline V gene (reference sequence). This CDR3 spans 16 amino acids. The DNA of the CDR3 is TGTGCCAGCAGCCAAGGGGGTGGGGCGGCTAACTATGGCTACACCTTC. Encoded protein: CASSQGGGAANYGYTF.

The rearrangement joins TRBV9 to TRBJ1-1, with D possibly TRBD1 on 6 matching bases. V lost 0 bases to trimming and J lost 4 bases, with 13 bases between them. Germline CDR1 is SGDLS and CDR2 is YYNGEE. The CDR3 has 15 amino acids. The CDR3 is CASSVDHRVGTEAFF. For the CDR3, the DNA is TGTGCCAGCAGCGTAGATCACAGGGTCGGCACTGAAGCTTTCTTT.

The chain joins TRBV5-1 to TRBJ1-1, with D perhaps matching TRBD1 (6 bases). This CDR3 comprises 14 residues. The V and J ends lost 3 bases and 1 base respectively, with 10 bases between them. Germline CDR1 is SGHRS and CDR2 is YFSETQ. CDR3 residues: CASSWTVPNTEAFF. CDR3 sequence (DNA): TGCGCCAGCAGCTGGACAGTCCCGAACACTGAAGCTTTCTTT. Variable domain in full (rest from reference TRBV5-1 and TRBJ1-1): KAGVTQTPRYLIKTRGQQVTLSCSPISGHRSVSWYQQTPGQGLQFLFEYFSETQRNKGNFPGRFSGRQFSNSRSEMNVSTLELGDSALYLCASSWTVPNTEAFFGQGTRLTVV.